The following is a TCR beta chain sequence with its context. Its antigen is currently unknown. The record originates from a study of metastatic and nonmetastatic thyroid tumors. Across the study: The comparison covered peripheral blood and tumor or nodule tissue in malignant and benign thyroid patients.

Study outcomes and limitations: Benign nodules reportedly had significantly lower TCR beta diversity than malignant thyroid tumors in blood and tumor.

All patients were untreated before thyroid surgery. In the study's own analysis: In papillary thyroid cancer, a distant-metastasis classifier was built using CDR3 differences across clinicopathological groups. MiXCR was used by TCRdb to re-call the PCR reads. These V and J calls originate from TCRdb's pipeline instead of the authors' own analysis. The sample has over 55,000 clones, 25% to 35% seen once. From germline, CDR1 is MDHEN and CDR2 SYDVKM. The ends were cut back, 4 bases at V and 4 bases at J, with 22 bases in the middle. The CDR3 has 17 amino acids. This TCR came from a female donor with papillary thyroid cancer or a benign thyroid nodule (not recorded which). Some clones in this sample may be carry-over from other donors' samples. Sequenced input: blood. This chain joins TRBV28 and TRBJ2-5; D possibly corresponds to TRBD2 (6 bases). The chain's CDR3 is CASSSLGGSGERETQYF. Written as DNA, the CDR3 is TGTGCCAGCAGTTCGCTGGGCGGTAGCGGTGAGCGAGAGACCCAGTACTTC.